A selection of T cell receptor beta chains follows, all from one sample in a study of cytomegalovirus exposure and HLA in healthy donors. Libraries were prepared by immunoSEQ multiplex PCR; TCRdb keeps only in-frame clonotypes and omits some of them. The sample carries 200,000 to 250,000 clones, about 91% recorded once. Sequences were obtained from PBMCs. Receptors originate from a woman aged 18-29 years in good health and CMV-seronegative. Each CDR3 is given with its conserved first and last residue. D genes are given only for firm matches. Some rows mark clone size as missing; the rest say once, few, many or name a class of expanded clone.

j_call | v_call | d_call | clone_size | cdr3_aa | cdr3_nt
TRBJ1-5 | TRBV6-1 | TRBD1 | many | CASSEWGQGDQPQHF | TGTGCCAGCAGTGAATGGGGACAGGGTGATCAGCCCCAGCATTTT
TRBJ2-3 | TRBV19 | TRBD1 | - | CASSITGTGTDTQYF | TGTGCCAGTAGTATTACCGGGACAGGCACAGATACGCAGTATTTT
TRBJ2-1 | TRBV9 | TRBD2 | - | CASSATSGSIYEQFF | TGTGCCAGCAGCGCCACTAGCGGGAGTATCTATGAGCAGTTCTTC
TRBJ2-1 | TRBV5-6 | TRBD2 | - | CASSLSGRPLNEQFF | TGTGCCAGCAGCTTGAGCGGGAGGCCCCTCAATGAGCAGTTCTTC
TRBJ2-3 | TRBV28 | TRBD2 | - | CASSDSLAGAIADTQYF | TGTGCCAGCAGCGACTCGCTAGCGGGCGCGATCGCAGATACGCAGTATTTT
TRBJ2-7 | TRBV29-1 | TRBD2 | once | CSVETSGRASYEQYF | TGCAGCGTTGAGACTAGCGGGAGGGCATCCTACGAGCAGTACTTC
TRBJ2-4 | TRBV6-1 | - | - | CASSAAGIQYF | TGTGCCAGCAGTGCTGCGGGGATTCAGTACTTC
TRBJ2-2 | TRBV11-2 | - | - | CASSLWGRTGELFF | TGTGCCAGCAGCTTATGGGGCCGGACCGGGGAGCTGTTTTTT
TRBJ1-1 | TRBV19 | TRBD1 | - | CASRPGQGITVGAFF | TGTGCCAGTAGACCGGGACAGGGAATCACAGTCGGAGCTTTCTTT
TRBJ2-7 | TRBV5-4 | TRBD2 | once | CASSLYLTSDYEQYF | TGTGCCAGCAGCTTGTATCTGACTAGCGACTACGAGCAGTACTTC
TRBJ2-7 | TRBV10-1 | - | - | CASIHGGPYEQYF | TGCGCCAGCATACACGGGGGACCCTACGAGCAGTACTTC
TRBJ2-7 | TRBV19 | - | - | CATLQAGEQYF | TGTGCCACACTGCAGGCGGGCGAGCAGTACTTC
TRBJ1-2 | TRBV30 | TRBD1 | - | CAWSVRQGYPYGYTF | TGTGCCTGGAGTGTACGACAGGGGTACCCCTATGGCTACACCTTC
TRBJ1-5 | TRBV7-8 | TRBD1 | - | CASSRTGQFNQPQHF | TGTGCCAGCAGCCGGACAGGGCAGTTCAATCAGCCCCAGCATTTT
TRBJ1-1 | TRBV29-1 | - | once | CSVEGGATNTEAFF | TGCAGCGTTGAAGGGGGCGCAACGAACACTGAAGCTTTCTTT
TRBJ2-1 | TRBV2 | - | - | CASSGGGVYNEQFF | TGTGCCAGCAGTGGCGGCGGGGTCTACAATGAGCAGTTCTTC